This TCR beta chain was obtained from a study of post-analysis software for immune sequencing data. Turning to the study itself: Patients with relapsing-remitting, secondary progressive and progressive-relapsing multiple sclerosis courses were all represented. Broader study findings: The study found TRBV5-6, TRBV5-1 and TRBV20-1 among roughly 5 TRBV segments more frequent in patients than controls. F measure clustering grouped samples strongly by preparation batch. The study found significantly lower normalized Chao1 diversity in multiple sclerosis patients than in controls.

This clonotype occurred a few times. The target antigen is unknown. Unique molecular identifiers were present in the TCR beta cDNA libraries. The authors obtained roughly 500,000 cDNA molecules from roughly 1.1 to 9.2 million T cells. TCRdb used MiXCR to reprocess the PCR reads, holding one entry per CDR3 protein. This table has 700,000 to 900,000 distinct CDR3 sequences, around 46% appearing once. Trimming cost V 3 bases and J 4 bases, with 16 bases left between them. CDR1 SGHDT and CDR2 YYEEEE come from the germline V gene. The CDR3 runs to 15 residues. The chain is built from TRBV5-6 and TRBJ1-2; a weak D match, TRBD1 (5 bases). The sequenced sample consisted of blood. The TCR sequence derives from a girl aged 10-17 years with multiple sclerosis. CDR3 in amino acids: CASSYRTPGGYGYTF. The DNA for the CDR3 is TGTGCCAGCAGCTACCGGACCCCGGGGGGCTATGGCTACACCTTC.